This TCR beta chain stems from a study of control samples from healthy donors and cancer patients. The CDR3 is 15 residues long. The germline V gene encodes CDR1 KGHDR and CDR2 SFDVKD. V lost 9 bases and J lost 6, with 22 bases in between. The protocol was immunoSEQ multiplex PCR, while the TCRdb copy is restricted to in-frame clones and leaves out a portion. Among approximately 170,000 clones listed, 70% to 90% were seen once. This chain joins TRBV24-1 and TRBJ1-2, with D hard to call. The sequence came from a woman aged 25-40 years in good health. The sequenced material came from blood. CDR3 nucleotides: TGTGCCACCCCACACCTGGGCAGACCATGTCATGGCTACACCTTC. Translation gives CATPHLGRPCHGYTF.